The sequence of this TCR beta chain was determined in a study of T cells after somatic rescue of genetic block. The CDR3 loop spans 13 amino acids. Germline V gives CDR1 SGHNT, CDR2 YENEEA. Trimming took 5 bases from V and 4 from J, leaving 10 bases between them. The data were produced by immunoSEQ multiplex PCR, yet TCRdb's version contains in-frame clones alone and is incomplete. The sample lists 45,000 to 55,000 clones, 90% to 97% occurring once. The sample was peripheral blood mononuclear cells (PBMCs). This chain joins TRBV11-3 and TRBJ2-3; D possibly matches TRBD1 or TRBD2 (6 bases each). This TCR was recovered from a child under two years old. The CDR3 loop is CASSRGGPDTQYF. As DNA, the CDR3 is TGTGCCAGCAGCCGAGGGGGGCCAGATACGCAGTATTTT.